These T cell receptor beta chains were read from a single sample in a study of OX40 agonist ivuxolimab in advanced cancers. Libraries were prepared by immunoSEQ multiplex PCR; TCRdb keeps only in-frame clonotypes and omits some of them. This table holds around 75,000 clones, about 91% found once. Material: CD4+ or CD8+ T cells sorted from blood, obtained in a trial of the OX40 agonist ivuxolimab. These receptor sequences come from an adult with an advanced solid tumor such as melanoma, head and neck, liver or kidney cancer. Both conserved end residues are part of each CDR3. The D gene is left open where the match is weak. Size tells how often a clone was seen (once, few, many) or the class of an expanded clone, and some rows leave it out.

abundance	v_gene	j_gene	d_gene	CDR3nt	CDR3aa
NA	TRBV7-2	TRBJ2-7	TRBD2	TGTGCCAGCAGCCGTCGGGGGGGCGAGCAGTACTTC	CASSRRGGEQYF
NA	TRBV7-9	TRBJ1-2	NA	TGTGCCAGCACCACCCGGGGGAACTATGGCTACACCTTC	CASTTRGNYGYTF
NA	TRBV5-5	TRBJ2-1	NA	TGTGCCAGCAGCTTGGATGGGGATAGCTACAATGAGCAGTTCTTC	CASSLDGDSYNEQFF
NA	TRBV10-1	TRBJ1-5	TRBD1	TGCGCCACCCGGACAGGGGCACTCAATCAGCCCCAGCATTTT	CATRTGALNQPQHF
once	TRBV27	TRBJ2-1	TRBD1	TGTGCCAGCAGTTTAGGGACAGGGGGCAACAATGAGCAGTTCTTC	CASSLGTGGNNEQFF
once	TRBV5-1	TRBJ2-7	NA	TGCGCCAGCAGCTTAGGGGCTCTCTCCTACGAGCAGTACTTC	CASSLGALSYEQYF
NA	TRBV19	TRBJ1-5	NA	TGTGCCAGTAGTATGGGGAGGGGTGCGGATCAGCCCCAGCATTTT	CASSMGRGADQPQHF
once	TRBV19	TRBJ1-2	NA	TGTGCCAGTAGCTCTTCGACAGTTGACTATGGCTACACCTTC	CASSSSTVDYGYTF
NA	TRBV29-1	TRBJ1-3	NA	TGCAGCGTTGAGAGCTCTGGAAACACCATATATTTT	CSVESSGNTIYF
NA	TRBV30	TRBJ2-7	TRBD1	TGTGCCTGGAGGGAACAGGGGTCCTACGAGCAGTACTTC	CAWREQGSYEQYF
NA	TRBV30	TRBJ1-5	TRBD1	TGTGCCTGGAGACCACAGGGGACCCAGCCCCAGCATTTT	CAWRPQGTQPQHF
NA	TRBV30	TRBJ2-7	NA	TGTGCCTGGAGTAGGGGGGTAATATACTACGAGCAGTACTTC	CAWSRGVIYYEQYF
NA	TRBV5-1	TRBJ1-6	NA	TGCGCCAGCAGCTTGGATGGGGGCATAAACAGTTCACCCCTCCACTTT	CASSLDGGINSSPLHF
few	TRBV5-5	TRBJ2-7	TRBD1	TGTGCCAGCAGCTTCGGACAGGTTTACGAGCAGTACTTC	CASSFGQVYEQYF
NA	TRBV12-5	TRBJ1-1	NA	TGTGCTAGTGGTTTGGGCGGGGGCAGGTACACTGAAGCTTTCTTT	CASGLGGGRYTEAFF
NA	TRBV11-2	TRBJ2-2	TRBD1	TGTGCCAGCAGCGGACAGGGAGTCACCGGGGAGCTGTTTTTT	CASSGQGVTGELFF
NA	TRBV30	TRBJ1-2	NA	TGTGCCTGGAGTGTGTGGGGTTGGTCCGTTAATCCGACGCTCACCAAAGCTAACTATGGCTACACCTTC	CAWSVWGWSVNPTLTKANYGYTF
NA	TRBV28	TRBJ2-5	NA	TGTGCCAGCAGTACCCTCGGACGAGGGCAAGAGACCCAGTACTTC	CASSTLGRGQETQYF
NA	TRBV19	TRBJ1-1	NA	TGTGCCAGTAGTACCCCGCCAGAGAACACTGAAGCTTTCTTT	CASSTPPENTEAFF
NA	TRBV7-3	TRBJ2-3	NA	TGTGCCAGCAGCTTCACGACAGGCGAGCGAGATACGCAGTATTTT	CASSFTTGERDTQYF
NA	TRBV2	TRBJ2-3	TRBD2	TGTGCCAGCAGACTTAGCGGGGGAACAGATACGCAGTATTTT	CASRLSGGTDTQYF
NA	TRBV10-3	TRBJ2-7	NA	TGTGCCATCAGTAGTAATCCCGGGAGATACGAGCAGTACTTC	CAISSNPGRYEQYF
NA	TRBV5-1	TRBJ2-7	NA	TGCGCCAGCACCTCCGGGGAGACCTCCTACGAGCAGTACTTC	CASTSGETSYEQYF
NA	TRBV6-6	TRBJ1-4	NA	TGTGCCAGCAGTTACTCGATCATCGAAAAACTGTTTTTT	CASSYSIIEKLFF
NA	TRBV11-2	TRBJ2-3	NA	TGTGCCAGCAGCCCGACCGTGAAACAAGGACGGTATACGCAGTATTTT	CASSPTVKQGRYTQYF
NA	TRBV6-5	TRBJ1-5	TRBD1	TGTGCCAGCAGACCAAGACAGGGTGGCAATCAGCCCCAGCATTTT	CASRPRQGGNQPQHF
NA	TRBV14	TRBJ1-1	NA	TGTGCCAGCAGCCATTGGGGGGGACCGAACACTGAAGCTTTCTTT	CASSHWGGPNTEAFF
NA	TRBV11-1	TRBJ2-1	NA	TGTGCCAGCAGCTTTTCCAGGAACAATGAGCAGTTCTTC	CASSFSRNNEQFF
NA	TRBV2	TRBJ2-7	TRBD2	TGTGCCAGCCCCGGGGTAGCGGGAGGGGACGAGCAGTACTTC	CASPGVAGGDEQYF
NA	TRBV9	TRBJ2-7	TRBD2	TGTGCCAGCAGCGCGGGATTAGCGGGCGGGCGTGGGGAGCAGTACTTC	CASSAGLAGGRGEQYF
NA	TRBV5-4	TRBJ1-1	NA	TGTGCCAGCAGCTCCTCGGGACGGAACACTGAAGCTTTCTTT	CASSSSGRNTEAFF
NA	TRBV28	TRBJ1-4	NA	TGTGCCAGCAGCCTAACAGGTTTTAATGAAAAACTGTTTTTT	CASSLTGFNEKLFF
NA	TRBV6-1	TRBJ2-2	TRBD2	TGTGCCAGCAGTGGTCTAGCGGGAGGGGCGAACACCGGGGAGCTGTTTTTT	CASSGLAGGANTGELFF
NA	TRBV11-3	TRBJ2-3	TRBD1	TGTGCCAGCAGCAATAGGGACAGGGGTGATACGCAGTATTTT	CASSNRDRGDTQYF
few	TRBV6-5	TRBJ2-5	NA	TGTGCCAGCAGTGTGACCCACCAAGAGACCCAGTACTTC	CASSVTHQETQYF
NA	TRBV5-1	TRBJ1-2	NA	TGCGCCAGCAGCTTGGCGTCAGAAGAGGACTATGGCTACACCTTC	CASSLASEEDYGYTF
NA	TRBV18	TRBJ2-5	NA	TGTGCCAGCTCACCCCCCCTAGCTGCGGGGGAGACCCAGTACTTC	CASSPPLAAGETQYF
NA	TRBV19	TRBJ2-7	TRBD1	TGTGCCAGTAGTTCGACAGGGATCTACGAGCAGTACTTC	CASSSTGIYEQYF
NA	TRBV5-4	TRBJ1-1	TRBD1	TGTGCCAGCAGCCAAATAGGGACAGGTTCTATCGGCACTGAAGCTTTCTTT	CASSQIGTGSIGTEAFF
few	TRBV5-4	TRBJ2-7	NA	TGTGCCAGCAGCTTCCGGGACGGCTCCTACGAGCAGTACTTC	CASSFRDGSYEQYF
NA	TRBV28	TRBJ2-7	TRBD1	TGTGCCAGCAGTGGGACAGGGGGTTCCTACGAGCAGTACTTC	CASSGTGGSYEQYF
NA	TRBV2	TRBJ1-1	NA	TGTGCCAGCGGGGGGGTGAGGACTGAAGCTTTCTTT	CASGGVRTEAFF
NA	TRBV11-2	TRBJ2-2	NA	TGTGCCAGCAGCTTAGAGCACGGGGAGCTGTTTTTT	CASSLEHGELFF
NA	TRBV18	TRBJ2-1	NA	TGTGCCAGCTCACCGGAAAGACTCGACAATGAGCAGTTCTTC	CASSPERLDNEQFF
NA	TRBV5-6	TRBJ2-5	TRBD2	TGTGCCAGCGGCTTGGGACTAGCAGAGACCCAGTACTTC	CASGLGLAETQYF
NA	TRBV2	TRBJ2-7	NA	TGTGCCAGCAGGGAACCCATGTGGACTGGAGCTTACGAGCAGTACTTC	CASREPMWTGAYEQYF
few	TRBV7-8	TRBJ1-1	NA	TGTGCCAGCAGCTTCGGAGTCCTGCCTTTCTTT	CASSFGVLPFF
NA	TRBV5-5	TRBJ2-3	TRBD2	TGTGCCAGCAGCTTGGCACCTAGCGGGAATTCAGATACGCAGTATTTT	CASSLAPSGNSDTQYF
NA	TRBV9	TRBJ2-2	TRBD2	TGTGCCAGCAGCGTAAGTCTAGCGGGGTTTATCTCCACCGGGGAGCTGTTTTTT	CASSVSLAGFISTGELFF
few	TRBV5-1	TRBJ1-1	TRBD1	TGCGCCAGCAGCTATGACAGGGCGGCTGAAGCTTTCTTT	CASSYDRAAEAFF
NA	TRBV7-2	TRBJ2-7	TRBD2	TGTGCCAGCAGCTTACGAGGAGCGGGGGGCCCCTACGAGCAGTACTTC	CASSLRGAGGPYEQYF
NA	TRBV7-2	TRBJ2-2	NA	TGTGCCAGCAGCTTATTTATAAGGGCCACCGGGGAGCTGTTTTTT	CASSLFIRATGELFF
NA	TRBV4-3	TRBJ2-6	TRBD1	TGCGCCAGCAGCCAAGATGAAGGGACAGGGGCTTCGTCCTCTGGGGCCAACGTCCTGACTTTC	CASSQDEGTGASSSGANVLTF
NA	TRBV7-2	TRBJ2-3	TRBD2	TGTGCCAGCAGCTCACGGAGCGGGAGAGGGTATTTT	CASSSRSGRGYF
once	TRBV4-1	TRBJ2-3	TRBD2	TGCGCCAGCAGCCAAGCGGAGGGGAGGGTCACAGATACGCAGTATTTT	CASSQAEGRVTDTQYF